This T cell receptor (beta chain) was sequenced for a study of cytomegalovirus exposure and HLA in healthy donors. Study results and limitations: Immune exposure information available was restricted to CMV serostatus. A later analysis linked a missense variant in DCLRE1C to the trimming of TCR beta V and J genes.

Healthy bone marrow donors made up the donor group. This CDR3 is built from 14 residues. The V end lost 3 bases, the J end lost 0 bases, and 9 bases lay between the germline ends. Germline CDR1 and CDR2: SGDLS and YYNGEE. 13 Jbeta primers and 60 Vbeta primers were used for the PCR. The repertoire was sequenced with immunoSEQ multiplex PCR; TCRdb's copy has only in-frame clones and lacks some. This table has about 190,000 clones, approximately 88% appearing once. A remark on this clone: Its antigen is unknown.

The chain carries TRBV9 and TRBJ1-2; D might be TRBD1 (6 bases). The clonotype was recovered from a boy between 2 and 10 years old in good health and CMV-seronegative. The sequenced sample was PBMCs. Written as DNA, the CDR3 is TGTGCCAGCAGCGGGACAGCCTCTAACTATGGCTACACCTTC. Its translation is CASSGTASNYGYTF. Together with reference TRBV9 and TRBJ1-2, the CDR3 gives the full variable domain: DSGVTQTPKHLITATGQRVTLRCSPRSGDLSVYWYQQSLDQGLQFLIQYYNGEERAKGNILERFSAQQFPDLHSELNLSSLELGDSALYFCASSGTASNYGYTFGSGTRLTVV.